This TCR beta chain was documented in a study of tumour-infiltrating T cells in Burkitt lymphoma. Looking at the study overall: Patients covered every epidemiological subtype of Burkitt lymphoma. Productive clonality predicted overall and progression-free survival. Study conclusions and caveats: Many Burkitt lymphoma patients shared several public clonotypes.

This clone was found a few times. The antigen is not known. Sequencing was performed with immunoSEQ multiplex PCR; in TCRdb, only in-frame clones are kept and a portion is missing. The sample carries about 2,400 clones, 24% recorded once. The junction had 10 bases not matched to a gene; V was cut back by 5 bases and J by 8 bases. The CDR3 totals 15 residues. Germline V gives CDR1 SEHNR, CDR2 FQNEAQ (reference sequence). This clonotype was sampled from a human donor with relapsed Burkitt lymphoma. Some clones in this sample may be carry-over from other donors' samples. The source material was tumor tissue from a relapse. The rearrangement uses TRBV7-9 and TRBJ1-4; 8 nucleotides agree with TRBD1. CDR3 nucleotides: TGTGCCAGCAGCCCCCAGGGGGCGAGAAGGGAAAAACTGTTTTTT. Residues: CASSPQGARREKLFF.